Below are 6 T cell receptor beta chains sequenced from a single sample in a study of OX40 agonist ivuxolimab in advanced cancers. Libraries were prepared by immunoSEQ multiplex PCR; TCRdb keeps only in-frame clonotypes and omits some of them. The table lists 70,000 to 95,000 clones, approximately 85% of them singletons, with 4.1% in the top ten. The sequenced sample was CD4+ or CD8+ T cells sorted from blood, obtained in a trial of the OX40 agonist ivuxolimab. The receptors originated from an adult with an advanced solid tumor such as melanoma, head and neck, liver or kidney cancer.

Written as DNA, the CDR3 is TGCGCCAGCAGCTCGGCAGGCTTACCCTCCTACGAGCAGTACTTC. Translated: CASSSAGLPSYEQYF. The rearrangement uses TRBV5-1 and TRBJ2-7; D call uncertain. CDR3 length: 15 amino acids. Germline lookup yields CDR1 SGHRS and CDR2 YFSETQ. Trimming took off 3 bases at V and 0 bases at J, with 13 bases between the two ends. Full variable domain (remainder filled in from reference TRBV5-1 and TRBJ2-7): KAGVTQTPRYLIKTRGQQVTLSCSPISGHRSVSWYQQTPGQGLQFLFEYFSETQRNKGNFPGRFSGRQFSNSRSEMNVSTLELGDSALYLCASSSAGLPSYEQYFGPGTRLTVT.

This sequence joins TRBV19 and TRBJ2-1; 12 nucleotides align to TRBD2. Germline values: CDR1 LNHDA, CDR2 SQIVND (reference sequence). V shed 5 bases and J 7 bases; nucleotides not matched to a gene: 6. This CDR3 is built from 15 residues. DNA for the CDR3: TGTGCCAGTAGTCCCCGACTAGCGGGAGAAAATGAGCAGTTCTTC. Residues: CASSPRLAGENEQFF. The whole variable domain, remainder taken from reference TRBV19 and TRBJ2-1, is DGGITQSPKYLFRKEGQNVTLSCEQNLNHDAMYWYRQDPGQGLRLIYYSQIVNDFQKGDIAEGYSVSREKKESFPLTVTSAQKNPTAFYLCASSPRLAGENEQFFGPGTRLTVL.

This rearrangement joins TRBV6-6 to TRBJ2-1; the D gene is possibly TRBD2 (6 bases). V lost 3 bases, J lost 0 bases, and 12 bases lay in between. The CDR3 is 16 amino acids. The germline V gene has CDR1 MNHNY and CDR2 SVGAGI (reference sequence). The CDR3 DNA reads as TGTGCCAGCAGTTATCCGAGGGACTTCTCCTACAATGAGCAGTTCTTC. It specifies CASSYPRDFSYNEQFF.

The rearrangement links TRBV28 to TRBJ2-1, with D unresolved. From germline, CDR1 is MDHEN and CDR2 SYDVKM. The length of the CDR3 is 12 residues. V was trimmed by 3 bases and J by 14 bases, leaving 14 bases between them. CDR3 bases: TGTGCCAGCAGTTTGGGTTCGCAGGCGGAGTTCTTC. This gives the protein CASSLGSQAEFF.

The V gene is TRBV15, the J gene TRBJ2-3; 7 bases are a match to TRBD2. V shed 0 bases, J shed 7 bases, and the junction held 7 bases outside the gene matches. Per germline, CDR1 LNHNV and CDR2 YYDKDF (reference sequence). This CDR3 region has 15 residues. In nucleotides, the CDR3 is TGTGCCACCAGCAGAGACCCGGGACTATCAAATACGCAGTATTTT. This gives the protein CATSRDPGLSNTQYF.

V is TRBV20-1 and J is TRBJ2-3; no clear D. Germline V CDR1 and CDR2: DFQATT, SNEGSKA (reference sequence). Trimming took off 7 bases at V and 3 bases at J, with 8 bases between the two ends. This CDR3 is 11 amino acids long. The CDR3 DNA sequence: TGCAGTGTGGTGGAGACAGATACGCAGTATTTT. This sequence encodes CSVVETDTQYF.